Shown below are 16 T cell receptor beta chains from a single sample sequenced in a study of T cell responses to AZD1222 COVID-19 vaccine. Assay used: immunoSEQ multiplex PCR; TCRdb lists only in-frame clones, some missing. Among under 200,000 clones, over 80% were seen once, and the ten largest hold approximately 1.5%. Sequenced material: peripheral blood, taken on day 0 of AZD1222 vaccination. The receptor source for this set is an adult in good health.

This chain joins TRBV2 and TRBJ1-3; a weak D match, TRBD1 (5 bases). V was cut by 2 bases and J by 2 bases, with 13 bases left in between. This CDR3 region has 16 residues. CDR1 and CDR2 (germline): SNHLY, FYNNEI. The CDR3 reads CASSETTGLPGNTIYF. The CDR3 DNA sequence: TGTGCCAGCAGTGAAACCACAGGCTTACCTGGAAACACCATATATTTT.

The chain combines TRBV7-2 with TRBJ2-3; TRBD2 matches at 9 bases. V lost 4 bases, J lost 6 bases, and 8 bases stayed unmatched. The CDR3 runs to 15 residues. Germline V gene lookup returns CDR1 SGHTA and CDR2 FQGNSA. The CDR3 sequence is CASSSWTSASDTQYF. CDR3 DNA: TGTGCCAGCAGCTCCTGGACTAGCGCGAGCGATACGCAGTATTTT.

This clone is a singleton in its sample. This rearrangement joins TRBV19 to TRBJ2-1; 12 bases line up with TRBD2. J lost 5 bases, V lost 3 bases, and 5 bases had no gene match. The CDR3 covers 16 residues. The V gene's germline CDR1 is LNHDA and CDR2 SQIVND (reference sequence). CDR3 sequence (DNA): TGTGCCAGTAGTATCTCTAGCGGGGGGGGCAACAATGAGCAGTTCTTC. This sequence encodes CASSISSGGGNNEQFF.

The V and J genes are TRBV6-4 and TRBJ2-1; D perhaps matches TRBD2 (5 bases). Germline CDR1 and CDR2: MRHNA and SNTAGT. CDR3 size: 15 residues. The germline V and J ends were trimmed by 9 bases and 5 bases, with 20 bases remaining between them. DNA of the CDR3: TGTGCCAGTGGGCGGGCGGCTTCAAGGGACAATGAGCAGTTCTTC. It translates to CASGRAASRDNEQFF.

The V gene is TRBV28, the J gene TRBJ1-1; D not resolved. Trimming left V 4 bases short and J 4 bases short, with 13 bases between. In germline, CDR1 is MDHEN, CDR2 SYDVKM. The CDR3 has 14 amino acids. The CDR3 is CASSSPGEGTEAFF. CDR3 coding DNA: TGTGCCAGCAGTTCGCCAGGAGAGGGCACTGAAGCTTTCTTT.

The chain carries TRBV2 and TRBJ1-1, with D possibly TRBD1 on 5 matching bases. The CDR3 sequence is 13 residues long. V lost 4 bases to trimming and J lost 8 bases, with 14 bases between them. Germline V gene lookup returns CDR1 SNHLY and CDR2 FYNNEI. CDR3 DNA sequence: TGTGCCAGCAGTGTCGGTTGGGACCGAGAAGCTTTCTTT. Residues: CASSVGWDREAFF.

CDR3 amino acids: CASSQVRNGELFF. The DNA of the CDR3 is TGTGCCAGCAGCCAAGTTCGTAACGGGGAGCTGTTTTTT. The chain has TRBV3-1 (or the pseudogene TRBV3-2) and TRBJ2-2, with D hard to call. Trimming removed 1 base at V and 7 bases at J, with 7 bases between. Per germline, CDR1 LGHDT and CDR2 YNNKEL (reference sequence). The CDR3 is made up of 13 amino acids.

This chain uses TRBV29-1 with TRBJ1-2; 10 positions match TRBD1. Germline V gives CDR1 SQVTM, CDR2 ANQGSEA. CDR3 length: 14 residues. The ends lost 4 bases at V and 0 bases at J; junction bases unmatched: 2. The CDR3 DNA is TGCAGCGTTGGGACAGGGGGTTCTAACTATGGCTACACCTTC. Translation gives CSVGTGGSNYGYTF.

This chain uses TRBV7-3 with TRBJ1-2, with D hard to call. Germline assignment: CDR1 SGHTA and CDR2 FQGTGA. Trimming shortened V by 4 bases and J by 5 bases, and 14 bases separated the two germline ends. The CDR3 consists of 14 residues. The CDR3 bases are TGTGCCAGCAGCTCCTACGTTAGGGCGTATGGCTACACCTTC. It yields the protein CASSSYVRAYGYTF.

To note about this clone: One end of the junction fails to match germline, which may point to a read error. The gene calls are TRBV6-6 and TRBJ1-4, with 10 bases lining up with TRBD1. The CDR3 length is 16 residues. Germline V lookup: CDR1 MNHNY, CDR2 SVGAGI (reference sequence). The CDR3 DNA reads TGTGCCAGCAGTTACGAGGGGCGGACAGGGGGAGAAAAATTGTTTTTT. Protein product: CASSYEGRTGGEKLFF.

For the CDR3, the DNA is TGTGCCAGCAGCCAAGAGTCCCACTTTGAACGGAATACTGAAGCTTTCTTT. This gives the protein CASSQESHFERNTEAFF. V and J are TRBV3-1 (or the pseudogene TRBV3-2) and TRBJ1-1; unclear D gene. Trimming pared 0 bases from V and 5 bases from J, leaving 19 bases between. Germline V gives CDR1 LGHDT, CDR2 YNNKEL (reference sequence). This CDR3 region has 17 residues.

V usage is TRBV19 and J usage is TRBJ1-1, with D possibly being TRBD1 (6 bases). Germline V gene data show CDR1 as LNHDA and CDR2 as SQIVND (reference sequence). The CDR3 is made up of 15 amino acids. With 5 bases removed from V and 8 bases from J, the gap between germline ends came to 21 bases. For the CDR3, the DNA is TGTGCCAGTAGTCTAATATCCGCCGGGACATCAGAAGCTTTCTTT. Protein product: CASSLISAGTSEAFF.

The chain is built from TRBV19 and TRBJ1-5; TRBD1 agrees at 10 bases. CDR1 LNHDA and CDR2 SQIVND come from the germline V gene (reference sequence). The CDR3 runs to 14 residues. With V trimmed by 6 bases and J by 7 bases, 6 bases remained unmatched. The CDR3 spells CASRRDRGIQPQHF. The CDR3 nucleotides are TGTGCCAGTAGACGGGACAGGGGAATCCAGCCCCAGCATTTT.

The J gene is TRBJ1-5, the V gene TRBV30, with TRBD1 matching over 9 bases. Germline-derived CDR1 and CDR2 are GTSNPN and SVGIG (reference sequence). This CDR3 is built from 14 residues. The junction had 4 bases not matched to a gene; V was cut back by 3 bases and J by 4 bases. CDR3 sequence: CAWSYGTGNQPQHF. CDR3 coding DNA: TGTGCCTGGAGCTACGGGACAGGGAATCAGCCCCAGCATTTT.

Comment on this clone: The sample contains more than one DNA sequence encoding this CDR3. The gene calls are TRBV18 and TRBJ1-5; D gene ambiguous. Germline V lookup: CDR1 KGHSH, CDR2 LQKENI. The CDR3 length is 13 residues. Trimming cost V 6 bases and J 2 bases, with 8 bases left between them. The CDR3 nucleotides are TGTGCCAGCTCGCCTGGGGGCAATCAGCCCCAGCATTTT. Its translation is CASSPGGNQPQHF. Combining the CDR3 with reference TRBV18 and TRBJ1-5 gives the whole variable domain NAGVMQNPRHLVRRRGQEARLRCSPMKGHSHVYWYRQLPEEGLKFMVYLQKENIIDESGMPKERFSAEFPKEGPSILRIQQVVRGDSAAYFCASSPGGNQPQHFGDGTRLSIL.

The gene calls are TRBV5-1 and TRBJ1-3, with a tentative D call TRBD1 (5 bases). Trimming left V 0 bases short and J 15 bases short, with 19 bases between. This CDR3 region has 14 residues. Germline lookup yields CDR1 SGHRS and CDR2 YFSETQ. The CDR3 is CASSLGQPSSSEYF. The CDR3 DNA sequence: TGCGCCAGCAGCTTGGGACAGCCCTCATCTTCCGAATATTTT.